Below are 28 T cell receptor beta chains sequenced from a single sample in a study of PD-1 blockade in mismatch repair-deficient tumors. Only in-frame clones appear in the TCRdb table, and some are missing; sequencing was by immunoSEQ multiplex PCR. This sample has roughly 48,000 clones, with under 85% found just once. Sequenced material: PBMCs, taken before pembrolizumab treatment. Receptors were obtained from an adult with mismatch repair-deficient cancer.

The chain recombines TRBV7-3 with TRBJ2-2, with D unclear. This CDR3 is 16 amino acids long. V was trimmed by 1 base and J by 1 base, leaving 10 bases between them. The V gene's germline CDR1 is SGHTA and CDR2 FQGTGA. CDR3 in DNA: TGTGCCAGCAGCTTAAGGGAACTCGGGAACACCGGGGAGCTGTTTTTT. Its translation is CASSLRELGNTGELFF.

Only a few counts were recorded for this clone. The J gene is TRBJ2-7, the V gene TRBV7-3; 12 bases match TRBD2. The CDR3 length is 14 residues. Germline CDR1 is SGHTA and CDR2 is FQGTGA. J lost 7 bases, V lost 5 bases, and 6 bases had no gene match. Written as DNA, the CDR3 is TGTGCCAGCAGCCGGACTAGCGGGACTCGAGAGCAGTACTTC. Translating it yields CASSRTSGTREQYF.

This CDR3 reads CASSLRGREGYNEQFF. In nucleotides, the CDR3 is TGTGCCAGCAGCTTGCGTGGGCGGGAGGGCTACAATGAGCAGTTCTTC. The chain carries TRBV5-8 and TRBJ2-1; 9 bases are a match to TRBD2. The V and J ends lost 1 base and 3 bases, in that order; junction bases with no gene match: 5. The V gene's germline CDR1 is SGHTS and CDR2 YDEGEE. This CDR3 region has 16 residues.

This clone was counted once. This sequence joins TRBV5-6 and TRBJ2-1; 14 positions match TRBD2. The length of the CDR3 is 17 residues. The germline V gene has CDR1 SGHDT and CDR2 YYEEEE. The ends lost 4 bases at V and 5 bases at J; junction bases unmatched: 8. CDR3 protein: CASSIRLAGGQNNEQFF. CDR3 coding DNA: TGTGCCAGCAGCATACGACTAGCGGGAGGGCAAAACAATGAGCAGTTCTTC.

This sequence joins TRBV2 and TRBJ2-7, with D perhaps TRBD2 (5 bases). Germline CDR1 SNHLY, CDR2 FYNNEI. With 6 bases removed from V and 3 bases from J, the gap between germline ends came to 18 bases. The CDR3 has 15 residues. The CDR3 reads CASRAGADPGYEQYF. The CDR3 nucleotides read TGTGCCAGCAGAGCCGGAGCGGACCCTGGCTACGAGCAGTACTTC.

The chain joins TRBV19 to TRBJ1-2; D is unclear. Germline loops: CDR1 LNHDA, CDR2 SQIVND (reference sequence). The V and J ends lost 6 bases and 3 bases respectively, with 11 bases between them. The CDR3 totals 13 residues. CDR3 in DNA: TGTGCCAGTAGCCCGTACTCGGACTATGGCTACACCTTC. Amino acid sequence: CASSPYSDYGYTF.

The rearrangement joins TRBV11-1 to TRBJ2-7; the D call may be TRBD1 or TRBD2 (5 bases each). V gave up 1 base and J gave up 6 bases, with 13 bases separating them. CDR3 length equals 14 residues. The germline gives CDR1 SGHAT, CDR2 FQDESV (reference sequence). The CDR3 sequence: CASSLVSGAGEQYF. CDR3 nucleotide sequence: TGTGCCAGCAGCTTAGTTTCTGGGGCGGGCGAGCAGTACTTC.

This rearrangement joins TRBV7-8 to TRBJ1-1; D remains unclear. The CDR3 runs to 12 residues. Trimming took 4 bases from V and 11 from J, leaving 14 bases between them. Germline CDR1 and CDR2: SGHVS and FQNEAQ. CDR3 region: CASSSGAGRAFF. In nucleotides, the CDR3 is TGTGCCAGCAGCTCGGGAGCCGGGAGGGCTTTCTTT.

The chain couples TRBV27 to TRBJ1-2; no firm D call. Germline V gene data show CDR1 as MNHEY and CDR2 as SMNVEV (reference sequence). Between the trimmed V and J ends, which lost 5 bases and 8 bases, there was a span of 12 bases. CDR3 length: 12 residues. The CDR3 DNA sequence: TGTGCCAGCAGTCCCCACGGTGGGGGCTACACCTTC. This encodes CASSPHGGGYTF.

The chain is built from TRBV4-1 and TRBJ1-3; TRBD1 agrees at 7 bases. The length of the CDR3 is 18 residues. V dropped 1 base and J dropped 0; count of bases not matched to a gene: 9. Looked up from germline, CDR1 is MGHRA and CDR2 is YSYEKL. This chain's CDR3 is CASSQGRQGRFSGNTIYF. Written as DNA, the CDR3 is TGCGCCAGCAGCCAAGGAAGACAGGGCCGATTCTCTGGAAACACCATATATTTT.

The V gene is TRBV7-3, the J gene TRBJ2-5; no reliable D call. V lost 2 bases and J 2 bases, leaving 6 bases between the germline ends. This CDR3 has 13 residues. Per the germline V gene, CDR1 is SGHTA and CDR2 is FQGTGA. CDR3 residues: CASSLAVQETQYF. In DNA form, the CDR3 reads TGTGCCAGCAGCTTAGCAGTTCAAGAGACCCAGTACTTC. The full variable domain, rest sourced from reference TRBV7-3 and TRBJ2-5, is GAGVSQTPSNKVTEKGKYVELRCDPISGHTALYWYRQSLGQGPEFLIYFQGTGAADDSGLPNDRFFAVRPEGSVSTLKIQRTERGDSAVYLCASSLAVQETQYFGPGTRLLVL.

The chain is built from TRBV11-1 and TRBJ2-1, with D tentatively TRBD2 (6 bases). In germline, CDR1 is SGHAT, CDR2 FQDESV (reference sequence). The CDR3 runs to 15 residues. The V end was cut by 2 bases, the J end by 6 bases, with 14 bases between. In nucleotides, the CDR3 is TGTGCCAGCAGCTTATCGTCGGGAGTCCTCAATGAGCAGTTCTTC. Protein sequence: CASSLSSGVLNEQFF.

This clone was seen a few times. The chain has TRBV25-1 and TRBJ1-1; no definite D call. Looked up from germline, CDR1 is MGHDK and CDR2 is SYGVNS. This CDR3 region has 12 residues. The V end was cut by 5 bases, the J end by 7 bases, with 11 bases between. CDR3 loop: CASSIKGDEAFF. The CDR3, as DNA: TGTGCCAGCAGTATCAAAGGAGATGAAGCTTTCTTT.

The chain has TRBV19 and TRBJ1-5, with 8 bases lining up with TRBD1. CDR1 and CDR2 (germline): LNHDA, SQIVND (reference sequence). CDR3 size: 15 residues. With V trimmed by 7 bases and J by 7 bases, 12 bases remained unmatched. CDR3 sequence (DNA): TGTGCCAGTACCGCTCCCTCTGGACAGGGCCAGCCCCAGCATTTT. Protein product: CASTAPSGQGQPQHF.

The chain carries TRBV11-3 and TRBJ2-1; possibly TRBD1 for D (6 bases). This CDR3 region has 12 residues. Germline loops: CDR1 SGHNT, CDR2 YENEEA. V gave up 6 bases and J gave up 7 bases, with 10 bases separating them. DNA of the CDR3: TGTGCCAGCAGAAGGGGGATGAATGAGCAGTTCTTC. This codes for CASRRGMNEQFF.

The V call is TRBV7-8, the J call TRBJ1-5; unclear D gene. V gave up 3 bases and J gave up 4 bases, with 10 bases separating them. Germline CDR1 reads SGHVS; CDR2 reads FQNEAQ. The CDR3 covers 14 residues. CDR3 protein: CASSFRRVNQPQHF. The CDR3 region has the DNA TGTGCCAGCAGCTTCAGGCGAGTAAATCAGCCCCAGCATTTT. Full variable domain (remainder filled in from reference TRBV7-8 and TRBJ1-5): GAGVSQSPRYKVAKRGQDVALRCDPISGHVSLFWYQQALGQGPEFLTYFQNEAQLDKSGLPSDRFFAERPEGSVSTLKIQRTQQEDSAVYLCASSFRRVNQPQHFGDGTRLSIL.

The chain links TRBV10-3 to TRBJ2-4; D remains ambiguous. V was cut by 8 bases and J by 8 bases, with 16 bases left in between. CDR1 is ENHRY and CDR2 is SYGVKD in the germline V gene. The CDR3 totals 13 residues. The CDR3 DNA is TGTGCCATCTCCGAGATAGGGTCCGACATTCAGTACTTC. It translates to CAISEIGSDIQYF.

The gene calls are TRBV6-5 and TRBJ2-2, with D hard to call. Between the trimmed V and J ends, which lost 8 bases and 6 bases, there was a span of 10 bases. Germline CDR1 and CDR2: MNHEY and SVGAGI. The CDR3 consists of 12 residues. This CDR3 is CASGRAAGELFF. The DNA for the CDR3 is TGTGCCAGCGGAAGGGCGGCCGGGGAGCTGTTTTTT.

About this clone itself: The same CDR3 arises from other DNA sequences in this sample as well. The chain is built from TRBV27 and TRBJ2-7; the D gene could be TRBD1 or TRBD2 (6 bases each). Trimming took off 1 base at V and 5 bases at J, with 15 bases between the two ends. This CDR3 has 15 residues. The V gene's germline CDR1 is MNHEY and CDR2 SMNVEV (reference sequence). CDR3: CASSLFFGGGDEQYF. CDR3 in DNA: TGTGCCAGCAGTTTATTCTTCGGGGGCGGAGACGAGCAGTACTTC.

This CDR3 reads CASSRDLDTQYF. The CDR3 nucleotides are TGTGCCAGCAGCCGAGACTTGGATACGCAGTATTTT. The rearrangement uses TRBV7-9 and TRBJ2-3; no definite D call. The CDR3 has 12 amino acids. Between the trimmed V and J ends, which lost 5 bases and 6 bases, there was a span of 9 bases. The V gene's germline CDR1 is SEHNR and CDR2 FQNEAQ (reference sequence).

This chain connects TRBV9 to TRBJ2-7; 7 bases map to TRBD2. Per the germline V gene, CDR1 is SGDLS and CDR2 is YYNGEE. The CDR3 has 12 residues. The trim removed 5 bases at V and 5 bases at J, leaving 4 bases unmatched. The CDR3 nucleotides read TGTGCCAGCAGTTTGGGGGGGGACGAGCAGTACTTC. Translation: CASSLGGDEQYF.

The chain joins TRBV7-3 to TRBJ2-1; D might be TRBD2 (5 bases). V was pared by 5 bases and J by 2 bases, with 16 bases between. The CDR3 spans 16 residues. Germline CDR1 is SGHTA and CDR2 is FQGTGA. The CDR3 nucleotides read TGTGCCAGCAGCACCCGAAAAGGTAGCGCCTACAATGAGCAGTTCTTC. It yields the protein CASSTRKGSAYNEQFF.

This clone is a singleton in its sample. The J gene is TRBJ1-5, the V gene TRBV27; TRBD1 agrees at 7 bases. Germline CDR1 and CDR2: MNHEY and SMNVEV (reference sequence). CDR3 length: 16 residues. The V segment lost 6 bases and the J segment 3 bases; nucleotides outside the gene matches: 11. The CDR3 DNA follows: TGTGCCAGCAGCTCGGGGGGACAGTACCACAATCAGCCCCAGCATTTT. Residues: CASSSGGQYHNQPQHF.

In the case of this clone: One junction end does not reproduce the germline sequence, and a read error may be involved. This sequence joins TRBV5-4 and TRBJ2-3, with TRBD1 identical over 7 bases. The CDR3 contains 13 residues. CDR1 is SGHNT, CDR2 YYREEE, per germline (reference sequence). CDR3 coding DNA: TGCGCCAGCAGCCCGGGACAGCCCAGCCAGCAGTATTTT. Amino acid sequence: CASSPGQPSQQYF.

This clone has only one observation. The chain carries TRBV7-2 and TRBJ2-2, with unresolved D. Germline V CDR1 and CDR2: SGHTA, FQGNSA. The V end lost 3 bases, the J end lost 7 bases, and 9 bases lay between the germline ends. The CDR3 is 13 residues long. CDR3 nucleotide sequence: TGTGCCAGCAGCTTTACAGAGCACGGGGAGCTGTTTTTT. Its protein is CASSFTEHGELFF. Using reference TRBV7-2 and TRBJ2-2 for the parts outside the CDR3, the full variable domain is GAGVSQSPSNKVTEKGKDVELRCDPISGHTALYWYRQSLGQGLEFLIYFQGNSAPDKSGLPSDRFSAERTGGSVSTLTIQRTQQEDSAVYLCASSFTEHGELFFGEGSRLTVL.

The rearrangement joins TRBV19 to TRBJ2-1, with D possibly called TRBD1 or TRBD2 (5 bases each). Germline CDR1 reads LNHDA; CDR2 reads SQIVND (reference sequence). Trimming took 3 bases from V and 0 from J, leaving 15 bases between them. The CDR3 has 17 amino acids. The CDR3 region has the DNA TGTGCCAGTAGTATGGGGGAACACCGGAGCTCCTACAATGAGCAGTTCTTC. It codes for CASSMGEHRSSYNEQFF.

The chain employs TRBV5-1 and TRBJ2-7, with D perhaps matching TRBD1 (6 bases). The CDR3 length is 15 residues. Trimming left V 8 bases short and J 2 bases short, with 20 bases between. Germline lookup yields CDR1 SGHRS and CDR2 YFSETQ. CDR3 nucleotide sequence: TGCGCCAGTCAGCTGAAACAGGGAGTTCCCTACGAGCAGTACTTC. It specifies CASQLKQGVPYEQYF.

The chain is built from TRBV4-1 and TRBJ1-2, with a possible D match to TRBD1 (5 bases). This CDR3 region has 13 residues. Germline CDR1 is MGHRA and CDR2 is YSYEKL. Trimming shortened V by 4 bases and J by 4 bases, and 10 bases separated the two germline ends. CDR3 bases: TGCGCCAGCAGCCGCCCCGGGACCTATGGCTACACCTTC. It specifies CASSRPGTYGYTF.